The sequence of this T cell receptor beta chain was determined in a study of TIL therapy for anti-PD-1-resistant metastatic lung cancer. Turning to the study itself: Median tumor PD-L1 proportion score was roughly 5.8%. Median tumor mutation burden was roughly 1.5 mutations per megabase.

Time point in this sample: pre-treatment sample, taken before nivolumab and TIL therapy. Stage 4 NSCLC adults joined between 2017 and 2020. The libraries were made with immunoSEQ v3. Here immunoSEQ multiplex PCR was the method, and the copy in TCRdb shows in-frame clones only, minus some. Here the sample spans 50,000 to 65,000 clones, roughly two thirds being singletons. This clone occurred a few times. CDR3 length: 13 residues. Trimming took 4 bases from V and 5 from J, leaving 9 bases between them. CDR1 and CDR2 (germline): SNHLY, FYNNEI. The source was blood, collected at baseline. The sequence was collected from a person aged 25 to 80 with non-small cell lung cancer. This chain links TRBV2 with TRBJ1-5, with D perhaps TRBD1 (6 bases). CDR3 region: CASSGTVYQPQHF. The CDR3 DNA follows: TGTGCCAGCAGTGGGACAGTTTATCAGCCCCAGCATTTT.